The next 20 T cell receptor beta chains were all read from a single sample in a study of control samples from healthy donors and cancer patients (dated by TCRdb to 2020 to 2021). Library preparation used the immunoSEQ multiplex PCR assay. Imported from immuneACCESS, the table was reduced by TCRdb to in-frame sequences with V and J called. These copies leave out some clones; in studies compared against another copy, an unresolved V gene accounts for under half, and the cause of the remainder is not known. Present in this sample are over 150,000 clones, about 91% of which were seen just once. Around 2% of the sample goes to the ten largest clones. The sequenced sample was blood. The source of these receptors is a woman between 40 and 55 years old in good health.

This chain connects TRBV27 to TRBJ1-1; a possible D gene is TRBD1 (5 bases). The CDR3 totals 15 residues. CDR1 MNHEY and CDR2 SMNVEV come from the germline V gene (reference sequence). The V and J ends lost 4 bases and 5 bases respectively, with 17 bases between them. The CDR3 is CASSSGKPGGTEAFF. DNA of the CDR3: TGTGCCAGCAGTTCAGGAAAACCCGGGGGGACTGAAGCTTTCTTT.

This rearrangement joins TRBV6-1 to TRBJ2-7; D is perhaps TRBD1 or TRBD2 (5 bases each). This CDR3 is built from 14 residues. The V gene's germline CDR1 is MNHNS and CDR2 SASEGT. Trimming removed 2 bases from V and 4 bases from J, with 12 bases in between. The CDR3 nucleotides are TGTGCCAGCAGTGAACAGGGACCGCATTACGAGCAGTACTTC. This translates into CASSEQGPHYEQYF.

This clone was counted between two and nine times. V and J are TRBV5-1 and TRBJ2-1; the match to TRBD2 covers 7 bases. V lost 2 bases to trimming and J lost 5 bases; unmatched junction nucleotides: 1. This CDR3 region has 13 residues. Germline CDR1 reads SGHRS; CDR2 reads YFSETQ. CDR3 bases: TGCGCCAGCAGCTTTCGGGAGGACAATGAGCAGTTCTTC. It translates to CASSFREDNEQFF.

The chain uses TRBV27 and TRBJ1-4, with 10 bases that match TRBD1. The germline CDR1 and CDR2 sequences are MNHEY and SMNVEV (reference sequence). The CDR3 has 15 residues. The junction had 11 bases not matched to a gene; V was cut back by 8 bases and J by 8 bases. The CDR3 loop reads CASGGAGTGVEKLFF. CDR3 nucleotides: TGTGCCAGCGGGGGGGCCGGGACAGGGGTGGAAAAACTGTTTTTT.

The chain employs TRBV4-1 and TRBJ2-1; TRBD2 agrees at 7 bases. The V and J ends lost 4 bases and 10 bases, in that order; junction bases with no gene match: 16. The CDR3 loop spans 16 amino acids. Germline V gene lookup returns CDR1 MGHRA and CDR2 YSYEKL. The CDR3 DNA reads as TGCGCCAGCAGCCCAGCTGGGGCTAGCGGTCGTCGCGAGCAGTTCTTC. It encodes CASSPAGASGRREQFF.

CDR3 DNA: TGTGCCAGCAGCGGGGCCCCATCCCTCGACAATGAGCAGTTCTTC. Its protein is CASSGAPSLDNEQFF. The chain links TRBV11-3 to TRBJ2-1, with D possibly matching TRBD1 (5 bases). The V and J ends lost 5 bases and 5 bases respectively, with 16 bases between them. In germline, CDR1 is SGHNT, CDR2 YENEEA. The length of the CDR3 is 15 residues.

The genes are TRBV27 and TRBJ2-7, with TRBD1 matching 8 bases. CDR1 is MNHEY and CDR2 is SMNVEV in the germline V gene (reference sequence). Germline trimming cut 6 bases from V and 5 bases from J; bases unmatched to any gene: 6. The CDR3 length is 13 residues. Here the CDR3 DNA reads TGTGCCAGCAGCAGGACAGGGAGCAACGAGCAGTACTTC. Translating it yields CASSRTGSNEQYF.

This clone appeared a single time. The V call is TRBV4-1, the J call TRBJ2-7, with D possibly matching TRBD1 (6 bases). Looked up from germline, CDR1 is MGHRA and CDR2 is YSYEKL. The CDR3 runs 15 residues. The ends were cut back, 2 bases at V and 2 bases at J, with 13 bases in the middle. This CDR3 reads CASSQSRTVTYEQYF. Written as DNA, the CDR3 is TGCGCCAGCAGCCAATCCAGGACAGTCACCTACGAGCAGTACTTC.

The rearrangement joins TRBV6-6 to TRBJ2-2; D gene unclear. V lost 6 bases and J 14 bases, leaving 16 bases between the germline ends. Germline CDR1 and CDR2: MNHNY and SVGAGI (reference sequence). The CDR3 sequence is 12 residues long. The CDR3 nucleotides read TGTGCCAGCAGAGAACGACACCCGTCCCTGTTTTTT. This codes for CASRERHPSLFF.

This chain links TRBV5-4 with TRBJ2-4; D not certain. Trimming cost V 3 bases and J 1 base, with 11 bases left between them. Germline V gives CDR1 SGHNT, CDR2 YYREEE (reference sequence). The CDR3 sequence is 15 residues long. The CDR3 loop reads CASSYSDGAKNIQYF. The DNA for the CDR3 is TGTGCCAGCAGCTACTCAGACGGGGCCAAAAACATTCAGTACTTC.

This clone was counted only a few times. The chain recombines TRBV7-9 with TRBJ2-2; D perhaps matches TRBD1 (6 bases). CDR1 and CDR2 (germline): SEHNR, FQNEAQ (reference sequence). V was clipped by 5 bases and J by 0 bases, with 13 bases between them. The CDR3 sequence is 16 residues long. This chain's CDR3 is CASSPQQGSNTGELFF. CDR3 in DNA: TGTGCCAGCAGCCCACAACAGGGCTCGAACACCGGGGAGCTGTTTTTT. Using reference TRBV7-9 and TRBJ2-2 for the parts outside the CDR3, the full variable domain is DTGVSQNPRHKITKRGQNVTFRCDPISEHNRLYWYRQTLGQGPEFLTYFQNEAQLEKSRLLSDRFSAERPKGSFSTLEIQRTEQGDSAMYLCASSPQQGSNTGELFFGEGSRLTVL.

The chain carries TRBV10-2 and TRBJ1-2; TRBD1 matches at 7 bases. Trimming took 6 bases from V and 8 from J; bases not matched to a gene: 9. The germline CDR1 and CDR2 sequences are WSHSY and SAAADI. CDR3 length: 13 residues. The chain's CDR3 is CASRPSEGAGYTF. The CDR3 nucleotides are TGCGCCAGCAGGCCGTCCGAGGGGGCGGGCTACACCTTC.

The chain uses TRBV19 and TRBJ2-2; 11 nucleotides line up with TRBD1. The germline V gene has CDR1 LNHDA and CDR2 SQIVND (reference sequence). Trimming removed 5 bases from V and 6 bases from J; junction bases left unmatched: 5. The CDR3 has 15 residues. CDR3 region: CASSFRTGGPGELFF. CDR3 nucleotide sequence: TGTGCCAGTAGTTTCCGGACAGGGGGCCCCGGGGAGCTGTTTTTT.

The chain recombines TRBV9 with TRBJ2-1; 11 bases are a match to TRBD1. Germline trimming cut 4 bases from V and 2 bases from J; bases unmatched to any gene: 2. CDR3 size: 15 residues. Germline values: CDR1 SGDLS, CDR2 YYNGEE. CDR3 in DNA: TGTGCCAGCAGCTCGGGACAGGGGGCCTACAATGAGCAGTTCTTC. Residues: CASSSGQGAYNEQFF.

V is TRBV10-3 and J is TRBJ2-1; a possible D gene is TRBD2 (6 bases). The CDR3 contains 16 residues. Germline V gene sequence: CDR1 ENHRY, CDR2 SYGVKD. Trimming left V 0 bases short and J 7 bases short, with 16 bases between. The CDR3 protein is CAISESGLLGRNEQFF. For the CDR3, the DNA is TGTGCCATCAGTGAGTCGGGACTCCTTGGCAGGAATGAGCAGTTCTTC.

The chain carries TRBV5-1 and TRBJ1-1; D remains ambiguous. Germline loops: CDR1 SGHRS, CDR2 YFSETQ. Deletions cut 4 bases from V and 1 base from J, with 8 bases between. CDR3 length: 13 amino acids. Here the CDR3 reads CASSGVSNTEAFF. The CDR3 region has the DNA TGCGCCAGCAGCGGGGTATCGAACACTGAAGCTTTCTTT. Together with reference TRBV5-1 and TRBJ1-1, the CDR3 gives the full variable domain: KAGVTQTPRYLIKTRGQQVTLSCSPISGHRSVSWYQQTPGQGLQFLFEYFSETQRNKGNFPGRFSGRQFSNSRSEMNVSTLELGDSALYLCASSGVSNTEAFFGQGTRLTVV.

The V call is TRBV7-2, the J call TRBJ2-2; 7 bases line up with TRBD2. Looked up from germline, CDR1 is SGHTA and CDR2 is FQGNSA. This CDR3 comprises 15 residues. V lost 5 bases and J lost 6; bases outside the gene matches: 9. CDR3 region: CASSIRDYSSGELFF. CDR3 DNA sequence: TGTGCCAGCAGCATCCGGGACTACTCTTCCGGGGAGCTGTTTTTT.

The gene calls are TRBV12-3 or TRBV12-4 and TRBJ2-7, with a possible D match to TRBD1 (6 bases). Trimming stripped 3 bases from V and 3 bases from J, with 9 bases between. The CDR3 spans 13 residues. The CDR3 is CASSFGQYYEQYF. The CDR3 DNA sequence: TGTGCCAGCAGTTTTGGACAGTACTACGAGCAGTACTTC.

The gene calls are TRBV6-6 and TRBJ1-1; 7 nucleotides line up with TRBD1. The trim removed 4 bases at V and 4 bases at J, leaving 9 bases unmatched. Germline CDR1 is MNHNY and CDR2 is SVGAGI (reference sequence). The CDR3 extends over 15 amino acids. The CDR3 DNA follows: TGTGCCAGCAGTTCCCGACAGGGAGGTGCCACTGAAGCTTTCTTT. Translated: CASSSRQGGATEAFF.

This chain connects TRBV19 to TRBJ1-6, with D hard to call. Germline assignment: CDR1 LNHDA and CDR2 SQIVND (reference sequence). Trimming took 5 bases from V and 0 from J, leaving 14 bases between them. The CDR3 length is 17 residues. The CDR3 sequence: CASSSYSESSYNSPLHF. The CDR3, as DNA: TGTGCCAGTAGTTCGTATTCCGAAAGCTCCTATAATTCACCCCTCCACTTT.